This T cell receptor beta chain was sequenced in a study of blood T cell repertoires in COVID-19. Study context: The study drew acute and convalescent COVID-19 samples from the United States, Italy and Spain. T cells, B-cell-depleted T cells, or PBMCs supplied cDNA or gDNA.

How the authors handled the data: How many nucleated cells were present was estimated from reference gene primer amplification. Only in-frame clones appear in the TCRdb table, and some are missing; sequencing was by immunoSEQ multiplex PCR. V, J and clone size are taken as reported in that table, and D and trimming were inferred from the DNA itself. This table holds more than 200,000 clones, approximately 90% found once. The V and J ends lost 3 bases and 9 bases respectively, with 15 bases between them. In germline, CDR1 is SEHNR, CDR2 FQNEAQ (reference sequence). The CDR3 spans 14 residues. V gene TRBV7-9 combines with J gene TRBJ1-3; D gene uncertain. Source material: peripheral blood. The source is a man between 65 and 85 years old with acute or convalescent COVID-19. The CDR3 DNA sequence: TGTGCCAGCAGCTTGGGCCTAATCGAGGGCACCATATATTTT. Translation: CASSLGLIEGTIYF.